This T cell receptor (beta chain) comes out of a study of blood T cell repertoires in COVID-19. The CDR3 length is 18 residues. Germline CDR1 reads SGHDT; CDR2 reads YYEEEE. The trim removed 4 bases at V and 0 bases at J, leaving 11 bases unmatched. Under the authors' procedure: Amplifying reference gene primers gave estimates of nucleated cell counts. Data came from immunoSEQ multiplex PCR; TCRdb stores just in-frame clones and leaves some out. V and J calls and clone size are copied from that table; D and trimming were computed from the DNA. Among tens of thousands of clones listed, approximately 91% were seen once.

V is TRBV5-6 and J is TRBJ1-4, with TRBD1 matching 8 bases. The TCR originated in a man aged 55 to 69 with active COVID-19. Sequenced: peripheral blood. CDR3 in amino acids: CASSIRTGTVATNEKLFF. The CDR3 coding sequence is TGTGCCAGCAGCATAAGGACAGGGACCGTTGCAACTAATGAAAAACTGTTTTTT.